Reported below is one T cell receptor beta chain. TCRdb reprocessed the RT-PCR reads with MiXCR, giving one entry per CDR3 protein. The top ten clones hold roughly 3.9% of a sample with about 680,000 distinct CDR3 sequences, over 12% of them seen once. This CDR3 region has 15 residues. Germline V lookup: CDR1 SGHRS, CDR2 YFSETQ. V was cut by 5 bases and J by 3 bases, with 15 bases left in between. The chain recombines TRBV5-1 with TRBJ2-1, with D uncertain. Sequencing was performed on memory CD4+ T cells from blood. The receptor's source is a female donor in good health, serving as a healthy control. CDR3 nucleotides: TGCGCCAGCAGTGGGCTTCTTCCCATCTACAATGAGCAGTTCTTC. Encoded protein: CASSGLLPIYNEQFF.